Listed below are T cell receptor beta chains from one sample, sequenced in a study of T cell responses to AZD1222 COVID-19 vaccine. The data were produced by immunoSEQ multiplex PCR, yet TCRdb's version contains in-frame clones alone and is incomplete. The data show roughly 150,000 clones, roughly nine tenths seen once. Sample: peripheral blood, taken 28 days after the second AZD1222 dose. These receptors originate from an adult who received the AZD1222 COVID-19 vaccine. The CDR3 runs from the conserved cysteine through the conserved F or W. Fields, in order: V gene, J gene, CDR3 protein.

v_gene: TRBV27
j_gene: TRBJ1-4
CDR3aa: CASSQRPNEKLFF

v_gene: TRBV2
j_gene: TRBJ2-3
CDR3aa: CASSASGLAGSADTQYF

v_gene: TRBV6-1
j_gene: TRBJ2-3
CDR3aa: CATTQNTDTQYF

v_gene: TRBV7-9
j_gene: TRBJ2-2
CDR3aa: CAGQGNTGELFF

v_gene: TRBV18
j_gene: TRBJ2-7
CDR3aa: CASSPLQGAHEQYF

v_gene: TRBV15
j_gene: TRBJ2-3
CDR3aa: CATSRELDRVGGTDTQYF

v_gene: TRBV7-2
j_gene: TRBJ2-1
CDR3aa: CASSSRGPTPPGEQFF

v_gene: TRBV2
j_gene: TRBJ2-7
CDR3aa: CASSETGGFYEQYF

v_gene: TRBV5-1
j_gene: TRBJ2-3
CDR3aa: CASSLNRVGVADTQYF

v_gene: TRBV14
j_gene: TRBJ1-6
CDR3aa: CASSRTANLPLHF

v_gene: TRBV27
j_gene: TRBJ2-7
CDR3aa: CASSTHKSRGQGSYEQYF

v_gene: TRBV28
j_gene: TRBJ1-5
CDR3aa: CASSSLLQGGNQPQHF

v_gene: TRBV3-1/TRBV3-2
j_gene: TRBJ1-5
CDR3aa: CASSPRGGQPQHF

v_gene: TRBV5-5
j_gene: TRBJ1-1
CDR3aa: CASSDRGFGTEAFF

v_gene: TRBV5-8
j_gene: TRBJ1-1
CDR3aa: CASSLITGGPNTEAFF

v_gene: TRBV18
j_gene: TRBJ2-5
CDR3aa: CASSPPGLRGGETQYF

v_gene: TRBV28
j_gene: TRBJ1-3
CDR3aa: CASSIRPPGAFPSGNTIYF

v_gene: TRBV27
j_gene: TRBJ1-2
CDR3aa: CASSLGPPQGRGYTF

v_gene: TRBV27
j_gene: TRBJ1-2
CDR3aa: CASSLSASNYGYTF

v_gene: TRBV7-9
j_gene: TRBJ2-7
CDR3aa: CATGQGATYEQYF

v_gene: TRBV4-3
j_gene: TRBJ1-2
CDR3aa: CASSLSPSTTNYGYTF

v_gene: TRBV7-9
j_gene: TRBJ2-1
CDR3aa: CASSHPIGGANEQFF

v_gene: TRBV19
j_gene: TRBJ1-5
CDR3aa: CASSMGGQAQHF

v_gene: TRBV12-3/TRBV12-4
j_gene: TRBJ2-2
CDR3aa: CASRGDTGELFF

v_gene: TRBV5-4
j_gene: TRBJ2-7
CDR3aa: CASSSGGDVYEQYF

v_gene: TRBV7-6
j_gene: TRBJ2-3
CDR3aa: CASSEDDRQTSTDTQYF

v_gene: TRBV5-1
j_gene: TRBJ2-7
CDR3aa: CASSLAGITGEQYF

v_gene: TRBV5-1
j_gene: TRBJ1-2
CDR3aa: CASSLVWARTAENYGYTF

v_gene: TRBV3-1/TRBV3-2
j_gene: TRBJ1-5
CDR3aa: CASSQPQNSNQPQHF

v_gene: TRBV9
j_gene: TRBJ2-2
CDR3aa: CASSVVNGELFF

v_gene: TRBV2
j_gene: TRBJ1-2
CDR3aa: CASSENTIYGYTF

v_gene: TRBV9
j_gene: TRBJ2-5
CDR3aa: CASSTSGGAFETQYF

v_gene: TRBV7-8
j_gene: TRBJ1-2
CDR3aa: CASSLDLGGQNYGYTF

v_gene: TRBV27
j_gene: TRBJ2-7
CDR3aa: CASSLGWSNPSYEQYF